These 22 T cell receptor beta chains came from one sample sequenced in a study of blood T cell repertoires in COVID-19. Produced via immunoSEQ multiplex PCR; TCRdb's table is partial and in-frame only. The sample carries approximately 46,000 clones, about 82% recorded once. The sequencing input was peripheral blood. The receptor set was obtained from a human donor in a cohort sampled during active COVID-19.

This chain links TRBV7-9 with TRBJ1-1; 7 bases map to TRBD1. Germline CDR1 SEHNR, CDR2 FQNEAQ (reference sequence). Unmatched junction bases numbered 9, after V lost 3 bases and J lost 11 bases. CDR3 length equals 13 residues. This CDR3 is CASSFDREVVAFF. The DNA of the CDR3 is TGTGCCAGCAGCTTCGACAGGGAGGTTGTGGCTTTCTTT.

The CDR3 is CASSLSGQGLEKLFF. The DNA of the CDR3 is TGCGCCAGCAGCTTGTCCGGACAGGGTCTTGAAAAACTGTTTTTT. The chain combines TRBV5-1 with TRBJ1-4, with 8 nucleotides matching TRBD1. CDR3 length equals 15 residues. The V segment lost 1 base and the J segment 7 bases; nucleotides outside the gene matches: 6. The germline gives CDR1 SGHRS, CDR2 YFSETQ.

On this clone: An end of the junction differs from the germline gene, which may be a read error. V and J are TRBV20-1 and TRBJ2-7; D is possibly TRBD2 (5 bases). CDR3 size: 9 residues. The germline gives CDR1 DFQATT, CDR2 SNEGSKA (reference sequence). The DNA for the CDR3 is TGCAGTGCTTCCCGGGATACCGCATTC. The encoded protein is CSASRDTAF.

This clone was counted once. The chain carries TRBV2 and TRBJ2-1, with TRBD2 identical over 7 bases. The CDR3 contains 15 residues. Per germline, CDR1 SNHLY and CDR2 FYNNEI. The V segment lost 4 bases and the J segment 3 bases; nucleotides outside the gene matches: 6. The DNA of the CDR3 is TGTGCCAGCAGTGCCTCTAGCGGAAGCTACAATGAGCAGTTCTTC. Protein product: CASSASSGSYNEQFF.

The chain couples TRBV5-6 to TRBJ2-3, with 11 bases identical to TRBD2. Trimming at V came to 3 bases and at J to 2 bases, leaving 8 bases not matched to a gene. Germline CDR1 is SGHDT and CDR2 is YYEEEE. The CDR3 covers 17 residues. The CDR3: CASSSLNSGRVTDTQYF. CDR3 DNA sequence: TGTGCCAGCAGCTCGCTTAATAGCGGGAGGGTCACAGATACGCAGTATTTT.

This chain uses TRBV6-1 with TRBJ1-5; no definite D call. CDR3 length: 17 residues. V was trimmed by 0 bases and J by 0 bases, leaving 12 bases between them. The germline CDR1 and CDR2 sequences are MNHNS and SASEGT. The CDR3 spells CASSEAVSVLSNQPQHF. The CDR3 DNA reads TGTGCCAGCAGTGAAGCTGTCTCTGTTCTTAGCAATCAGCCCCAGCATTTT.

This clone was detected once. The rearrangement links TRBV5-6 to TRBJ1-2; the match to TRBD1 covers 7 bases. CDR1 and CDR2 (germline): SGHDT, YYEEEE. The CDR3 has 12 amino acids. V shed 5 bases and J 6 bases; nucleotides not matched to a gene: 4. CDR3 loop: CASRSGTDGYTF. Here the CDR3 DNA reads TGTGCCAGCAGGTCCGGGACAGATGGCTACACCTTC.

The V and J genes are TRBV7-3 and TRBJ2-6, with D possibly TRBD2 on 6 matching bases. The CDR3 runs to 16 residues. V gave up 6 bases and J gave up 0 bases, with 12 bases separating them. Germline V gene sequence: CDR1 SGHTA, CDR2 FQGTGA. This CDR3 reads CASSTGGNSGANVLTF. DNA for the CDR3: TGTGCCAGCAGTACTGGCGGGAACTCTGGGGCCAACGTCCTGACTTTC.

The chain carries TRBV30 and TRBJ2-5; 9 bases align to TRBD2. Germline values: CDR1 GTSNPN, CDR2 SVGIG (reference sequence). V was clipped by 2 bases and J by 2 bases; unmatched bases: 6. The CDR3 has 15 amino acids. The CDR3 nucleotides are TGTGCCTGGAGTCTGCTAGCGGGAAGACAAGAGACCCAGTACTTC. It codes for CAWSLLAGRQETQYF.

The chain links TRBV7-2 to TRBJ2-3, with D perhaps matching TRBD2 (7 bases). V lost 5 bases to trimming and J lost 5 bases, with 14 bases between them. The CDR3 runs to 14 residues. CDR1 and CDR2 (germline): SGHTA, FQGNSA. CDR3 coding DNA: TGTGCCAGCAGCGCGGCGGGGGCGGGAGATACGCAGTATTTT. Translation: CASSAAGAGDTQYF.

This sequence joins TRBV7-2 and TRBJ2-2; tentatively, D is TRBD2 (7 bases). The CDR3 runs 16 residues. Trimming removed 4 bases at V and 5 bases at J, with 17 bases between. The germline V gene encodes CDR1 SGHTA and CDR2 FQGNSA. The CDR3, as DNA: TGTGCCAGCAGCTCCCGGGGAGGGCAGGGGACCGGGGAGCTGTTTTTT. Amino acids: CASSSRGGQGTGELFF.

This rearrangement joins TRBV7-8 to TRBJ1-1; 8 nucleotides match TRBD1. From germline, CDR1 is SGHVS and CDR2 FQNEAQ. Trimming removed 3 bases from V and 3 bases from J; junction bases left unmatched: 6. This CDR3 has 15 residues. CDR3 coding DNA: TGTGCCAGCAGCTTGAGCAGGGGGCGGGACACTGAAGCTTTCTTT. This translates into CASSLSRGRDTEAFF.

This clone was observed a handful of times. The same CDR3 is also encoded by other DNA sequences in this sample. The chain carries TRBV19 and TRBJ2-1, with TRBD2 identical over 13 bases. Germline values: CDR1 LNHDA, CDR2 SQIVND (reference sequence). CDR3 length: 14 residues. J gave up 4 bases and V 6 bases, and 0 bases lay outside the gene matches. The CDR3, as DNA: TGTGCCAGTAGGACTAGCGGGGGGTACAATGAGCAGTTCTTC. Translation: CASRTSGGYNEQFF.

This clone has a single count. The CDR3 DNA sequence: TGCGCCAGCAGCCGCGGGGGGGTAGCGCTTTTGGGGAATGAGCAGTTCTTC. Its protein product is CASSRGGVALLGNEQFF. V is TRBV4-1 and J is TRBJ2-1, with 9 bases fitting TRBD2. CDR3 length: 17 residues. Germline CDR1 is MGHRA and CDR2 is YSYEKL. With 4 bases clipped from V and 7 bases from J, the junction kept 14 bases outside the gene matches.

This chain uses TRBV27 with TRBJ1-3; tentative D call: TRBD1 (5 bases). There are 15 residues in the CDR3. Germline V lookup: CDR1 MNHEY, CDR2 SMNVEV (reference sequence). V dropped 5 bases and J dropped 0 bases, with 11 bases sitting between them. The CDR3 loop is CASSRSGISGNTIYF. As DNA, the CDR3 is TGTGCCAGCAGTCGATCAGGGATCTCTGGAAACACCATATATTTT.

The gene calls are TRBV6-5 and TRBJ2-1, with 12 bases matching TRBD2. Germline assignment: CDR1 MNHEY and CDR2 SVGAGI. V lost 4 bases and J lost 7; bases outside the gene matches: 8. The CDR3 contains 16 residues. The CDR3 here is CASSSPSGRALNEQFF. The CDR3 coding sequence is TGTGCCAGCAGTTCCCCTAGCGGGAGGGCCCTGAATGAGCAGTTCTTC.

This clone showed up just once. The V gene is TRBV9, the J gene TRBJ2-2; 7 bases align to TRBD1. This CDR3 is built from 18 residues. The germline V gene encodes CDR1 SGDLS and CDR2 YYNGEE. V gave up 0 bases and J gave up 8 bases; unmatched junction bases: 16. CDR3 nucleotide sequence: TGTGCCAGCAGCGTAGCTGCACAGGGGTTATTCGTTGGGGGGGAGCTGTTTTTT. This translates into CASSVAAQGLFVGGELFF.

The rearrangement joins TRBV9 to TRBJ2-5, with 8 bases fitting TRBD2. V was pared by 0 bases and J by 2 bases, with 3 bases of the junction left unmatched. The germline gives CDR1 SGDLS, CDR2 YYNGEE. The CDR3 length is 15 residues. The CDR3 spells CASSVGGGTQETQYF. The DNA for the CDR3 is TGTGCCAGCAGCGTAGGCGGGGGGACTCAAGAGACCCAGTACTTC.

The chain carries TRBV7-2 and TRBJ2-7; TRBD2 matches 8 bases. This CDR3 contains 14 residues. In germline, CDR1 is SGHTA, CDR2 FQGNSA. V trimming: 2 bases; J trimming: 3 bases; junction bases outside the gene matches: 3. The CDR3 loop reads CASSLRTSGYEQYF. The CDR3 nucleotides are TGTGCCAGCAGCTTAAGAACTAGCGGCTACGAGCAGTACTTC.

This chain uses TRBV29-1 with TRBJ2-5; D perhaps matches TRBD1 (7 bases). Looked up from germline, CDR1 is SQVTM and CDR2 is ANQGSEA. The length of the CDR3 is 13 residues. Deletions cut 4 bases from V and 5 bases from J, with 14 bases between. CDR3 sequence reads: CSVGGGGSETQYF. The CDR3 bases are TGCAGCGTTGGTGGAGGGGGCAGCGAGACCCAGTACTTC. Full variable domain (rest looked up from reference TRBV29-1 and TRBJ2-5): SAVISQKPSRDICQRGTSLTIQCQVDSQVTMMFWYRQQPGQSLTLIATANQGSEATYESGFVIDKFPISRPNLTFSTLTVSNMSPEDSSIYLCSVGGGGSETQYFGPGTRLLVL.

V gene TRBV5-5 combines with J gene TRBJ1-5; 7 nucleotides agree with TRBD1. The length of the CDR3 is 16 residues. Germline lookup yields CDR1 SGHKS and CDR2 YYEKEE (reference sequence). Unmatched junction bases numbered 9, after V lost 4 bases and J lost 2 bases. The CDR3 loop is CASSLSGQVGNQPQHF. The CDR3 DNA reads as TGTGCCAGCAGCCTATCTGGACAGGTAGGCAATCAGCCCCAGCATTTT.

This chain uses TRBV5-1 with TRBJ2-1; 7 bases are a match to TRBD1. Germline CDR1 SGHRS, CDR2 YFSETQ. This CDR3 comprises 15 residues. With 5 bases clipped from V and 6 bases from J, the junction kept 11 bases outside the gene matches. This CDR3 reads CASSQTGPGVNEQFF. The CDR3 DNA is TGCGCCAGCAGTCAGACAGGGCCCGGGGTCAATGAGCAGTTCTTC.